This T cell receptor (beta chain) was sequenced during a study of CD8+CD57+ T cells in acquired aplastic anemia. Study-level information: Sorted CD4+ and CD8+ cell DNA averaged roughly 3.2 ug. Study-level results: Patients and controls had in common around 29 CD8+ CDR3 sequences.

Template material for TCR beta VDJ and CDR3 profiling consisted of genomic DNA. Via MiXCR, TCRdb re-called the reads, giving one row per CDR3 protein. The table records approximately 220,000 distinct CDR3 sequences, roughly 45% of them present only once. The patients chosen for sequencing had shown expansion of CD8+CD57+ cells (detected by flow cytometry). Patients had undergone no therapy by the time their blood was sampled. In the case of this clonotype: Its antigen is as yet unknown.

The germline V gene encodes CDR1 SGHTA and CDR2 FQGTGA. The CDR3 spans 16 residues. Trimming cost V 2 bases and J 0 bases, with 12 bases left between them. This TCR came from a human donor with aplastic anemia. Sequenced input: sorted CD4+, CD8+, or CD8+CD57+ T cells (not recorded which) from PBMCs. The gene calls are TRBV7-3 and TRBJ2-3; perhaps TRBD1 as D (7 bases). This CDR3 reads CASSLAGQISTDTQYF. The DNA for the CDR3 is TGTGCCAGCAGCTTAGCGGGACAGATAAGCACAGATACGCAGTATTTT.